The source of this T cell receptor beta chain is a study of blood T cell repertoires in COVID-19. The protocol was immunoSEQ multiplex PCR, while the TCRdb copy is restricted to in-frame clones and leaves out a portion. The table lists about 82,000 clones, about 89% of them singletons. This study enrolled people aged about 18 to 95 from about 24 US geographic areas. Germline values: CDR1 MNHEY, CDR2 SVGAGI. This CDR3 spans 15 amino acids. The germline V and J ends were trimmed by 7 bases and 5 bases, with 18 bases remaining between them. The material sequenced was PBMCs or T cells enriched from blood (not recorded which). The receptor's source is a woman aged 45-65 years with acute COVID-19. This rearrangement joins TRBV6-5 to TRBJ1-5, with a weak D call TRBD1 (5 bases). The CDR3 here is CASIPSSRAHQPQHF. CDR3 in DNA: TGTGCCAGCATCCCCTCGAGCAGGGCGCATCAGCCCCAGCATTTT.